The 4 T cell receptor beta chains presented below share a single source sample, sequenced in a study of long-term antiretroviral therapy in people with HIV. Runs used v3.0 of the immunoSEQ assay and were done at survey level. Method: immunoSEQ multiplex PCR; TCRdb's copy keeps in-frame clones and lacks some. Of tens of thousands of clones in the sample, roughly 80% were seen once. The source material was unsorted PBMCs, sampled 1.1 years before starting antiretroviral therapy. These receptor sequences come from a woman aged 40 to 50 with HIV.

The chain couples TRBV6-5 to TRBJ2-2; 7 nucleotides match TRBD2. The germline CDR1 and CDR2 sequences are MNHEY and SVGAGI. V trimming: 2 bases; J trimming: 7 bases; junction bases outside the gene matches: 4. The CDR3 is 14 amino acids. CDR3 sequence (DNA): TGTGCCAGCAGTTACGGGGGGGTGAACGGGGAGCTGTTTTTT. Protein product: CASSYGGVNGELFF.

CDR3 in DNA: TGTGCCAGCAGGGACAGGGGGTCCAACTATGGCTACACCTTC. Its protein product is CASRDRGSNYGYTF. The rearrangement links TRBV6-1 to TRBJ1-2, with TRBD1 matching over 10 bases. CDR3 size: 14 residues. After removal of 6 bases from V and 2 bases from J, the junction contained 3 bases not matched to a gene. Germline lookup yields CDR1 MNHNS and CDR2 SASEGT.

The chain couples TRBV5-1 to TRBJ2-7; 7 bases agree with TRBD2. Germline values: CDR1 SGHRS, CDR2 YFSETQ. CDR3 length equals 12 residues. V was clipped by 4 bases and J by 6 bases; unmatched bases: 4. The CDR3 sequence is CASSATSVEQYF. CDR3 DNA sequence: TGCGCCAGCAGCGCCACTAGCGTCGAGCAGTACTTC.

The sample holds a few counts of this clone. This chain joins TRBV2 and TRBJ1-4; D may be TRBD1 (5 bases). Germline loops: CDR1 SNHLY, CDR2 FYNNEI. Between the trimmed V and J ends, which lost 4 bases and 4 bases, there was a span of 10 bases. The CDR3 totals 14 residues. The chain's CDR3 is CASSVTGYNEKLFF. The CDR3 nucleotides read TGTGCCAGCAGTGTTACAGGCTATAATGAAAAACTGTTTTTT.